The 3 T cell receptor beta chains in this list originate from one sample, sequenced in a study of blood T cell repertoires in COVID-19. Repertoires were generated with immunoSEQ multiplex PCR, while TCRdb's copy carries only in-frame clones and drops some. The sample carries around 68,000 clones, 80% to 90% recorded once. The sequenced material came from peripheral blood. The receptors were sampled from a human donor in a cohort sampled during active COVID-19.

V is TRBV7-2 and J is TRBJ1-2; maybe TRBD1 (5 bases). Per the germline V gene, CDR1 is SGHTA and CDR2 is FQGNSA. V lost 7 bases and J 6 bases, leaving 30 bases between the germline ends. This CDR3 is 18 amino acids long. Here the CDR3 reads CASTNRRGVRSNVDGYTF. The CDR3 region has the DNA TGTGCCAGCACCAACCGAAGGGGCGTCCGATCCAACGTAGATGGCTACACCTTC.

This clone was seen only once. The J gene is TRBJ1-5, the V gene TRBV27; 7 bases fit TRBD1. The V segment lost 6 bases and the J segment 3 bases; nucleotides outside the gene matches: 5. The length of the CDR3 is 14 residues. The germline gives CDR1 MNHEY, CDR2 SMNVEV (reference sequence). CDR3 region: CASSRQGFNQPQHF. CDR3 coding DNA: TGTGCCAGCAGCCGACAGGGCTTCAATCAGCCCCAGCATTTT.

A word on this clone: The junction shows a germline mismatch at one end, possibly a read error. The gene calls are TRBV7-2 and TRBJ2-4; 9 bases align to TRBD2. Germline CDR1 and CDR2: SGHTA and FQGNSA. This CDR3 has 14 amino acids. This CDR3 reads CASSPGLAQNIQYF. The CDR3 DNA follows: TGTGCCAGCAGCCCGGGACTAGCCCAAAACATTCAGTACTTC.